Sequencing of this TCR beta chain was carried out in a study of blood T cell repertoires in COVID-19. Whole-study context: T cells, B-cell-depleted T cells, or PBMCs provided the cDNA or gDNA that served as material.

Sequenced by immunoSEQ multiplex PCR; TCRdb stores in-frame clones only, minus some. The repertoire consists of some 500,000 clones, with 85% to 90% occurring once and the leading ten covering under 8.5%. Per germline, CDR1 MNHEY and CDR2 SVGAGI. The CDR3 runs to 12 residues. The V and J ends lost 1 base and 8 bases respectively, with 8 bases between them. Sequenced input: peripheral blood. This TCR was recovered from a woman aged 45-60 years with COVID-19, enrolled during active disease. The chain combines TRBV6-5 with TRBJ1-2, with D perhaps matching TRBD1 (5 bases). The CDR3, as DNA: TGTGCCAGCAGTTACTATGGGGCGGGCTACACCTTC. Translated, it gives CASSYYGAGYTF.